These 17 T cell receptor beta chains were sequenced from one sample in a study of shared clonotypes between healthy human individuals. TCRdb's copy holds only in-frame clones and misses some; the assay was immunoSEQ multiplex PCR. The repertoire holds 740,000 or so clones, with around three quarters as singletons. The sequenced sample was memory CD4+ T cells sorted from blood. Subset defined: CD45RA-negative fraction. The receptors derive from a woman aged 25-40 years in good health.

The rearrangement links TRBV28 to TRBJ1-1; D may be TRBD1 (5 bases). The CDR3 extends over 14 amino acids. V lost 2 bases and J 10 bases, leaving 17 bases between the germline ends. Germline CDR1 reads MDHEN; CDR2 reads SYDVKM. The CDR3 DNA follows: TGTGCCAGCAGTTTAGAGGGACGGGGCGGTGGAGCTTTCTTT. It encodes CASSLEGRGGGAFF.

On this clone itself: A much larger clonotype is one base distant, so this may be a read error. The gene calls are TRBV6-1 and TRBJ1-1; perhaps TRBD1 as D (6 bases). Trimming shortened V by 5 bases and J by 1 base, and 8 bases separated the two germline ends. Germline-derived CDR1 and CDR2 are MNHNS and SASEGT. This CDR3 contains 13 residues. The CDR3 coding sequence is TGTGCCAGCAGTAACAGGGAGAACACTGAAGCTTTCTTT. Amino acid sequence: CASSNRENTEAFF.

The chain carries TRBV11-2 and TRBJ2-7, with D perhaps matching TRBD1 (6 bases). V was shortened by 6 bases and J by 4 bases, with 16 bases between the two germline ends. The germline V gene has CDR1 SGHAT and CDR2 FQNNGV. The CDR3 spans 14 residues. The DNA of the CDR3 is TGTGCCAGCAGGTTCAAACCCACAGGGTACGAGCAGTACTTC. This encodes CASRFKPTGYEQYF.

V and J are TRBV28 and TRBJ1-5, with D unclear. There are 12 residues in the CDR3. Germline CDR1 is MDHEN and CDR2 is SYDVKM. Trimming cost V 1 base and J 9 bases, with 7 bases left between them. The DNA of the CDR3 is TGTGCCAGCAGTTTATTGGTGCGGCCCCAGCATTTT. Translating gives CASSLLVRPQHF.

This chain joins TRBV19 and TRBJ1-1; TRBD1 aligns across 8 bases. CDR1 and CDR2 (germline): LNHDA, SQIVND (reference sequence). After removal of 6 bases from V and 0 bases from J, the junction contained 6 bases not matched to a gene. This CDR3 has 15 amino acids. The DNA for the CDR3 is TGTGCCAGTAGGCAGACAGGGGCGATGAACACTGAAGCTTTCTTT. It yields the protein CASRQTGAMNTEAFF.

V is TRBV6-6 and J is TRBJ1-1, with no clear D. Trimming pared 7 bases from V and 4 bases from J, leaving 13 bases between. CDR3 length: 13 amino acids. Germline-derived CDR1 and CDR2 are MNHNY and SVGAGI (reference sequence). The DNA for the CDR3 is TGTGCCAGCACCCTAACGAGGAGCACTGAAGCTTTCTTT. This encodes CASTLTRSTEAFF.

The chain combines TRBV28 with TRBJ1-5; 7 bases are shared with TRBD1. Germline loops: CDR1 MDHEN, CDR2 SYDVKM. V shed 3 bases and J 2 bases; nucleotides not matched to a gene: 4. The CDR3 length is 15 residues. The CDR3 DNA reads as TGTGCCAGCAGTTTCATCAGGGGGGGCAATCAGCCCCAGCATTTT. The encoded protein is CASSFIRGGNQPQHF.

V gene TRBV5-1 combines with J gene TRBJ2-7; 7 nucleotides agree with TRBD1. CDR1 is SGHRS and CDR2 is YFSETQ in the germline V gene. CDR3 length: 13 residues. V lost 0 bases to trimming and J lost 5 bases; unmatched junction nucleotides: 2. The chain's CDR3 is CASSLDRGHEQYF. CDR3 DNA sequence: TGCGCCAGCAGCTTGGACAGGGGCCACGAGCAGTACTTC.

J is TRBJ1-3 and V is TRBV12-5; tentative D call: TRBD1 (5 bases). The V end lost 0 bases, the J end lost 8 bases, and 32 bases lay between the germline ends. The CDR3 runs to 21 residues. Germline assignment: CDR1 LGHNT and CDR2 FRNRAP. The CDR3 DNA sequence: TGTGCTAGTGGTTTGGTACGGGGCCCAGGGATCAACTTGAGGACTTGGCACACCATATATTTT. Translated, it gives CASGLVRGPGINLRTWHTIYF.

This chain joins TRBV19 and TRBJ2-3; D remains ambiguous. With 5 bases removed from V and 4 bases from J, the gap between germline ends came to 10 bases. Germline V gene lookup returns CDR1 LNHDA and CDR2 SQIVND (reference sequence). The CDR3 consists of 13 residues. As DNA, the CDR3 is TGTGCCAGTAGTCTGAGGAAATCAGATACGCAGTATTTT. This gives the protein CASSLRKSDTQYF. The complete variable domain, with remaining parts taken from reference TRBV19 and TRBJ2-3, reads DGGITQSPKYLFRKEGQNVTLSCEQNLNHDAMYWYRQDPGQGLRLIYYSQIVNDFQKGDIAEGYSVSREKKESFPLTVTSAQKNPTAFYLCASSLRKSDTQYFGPGTRLTVL.

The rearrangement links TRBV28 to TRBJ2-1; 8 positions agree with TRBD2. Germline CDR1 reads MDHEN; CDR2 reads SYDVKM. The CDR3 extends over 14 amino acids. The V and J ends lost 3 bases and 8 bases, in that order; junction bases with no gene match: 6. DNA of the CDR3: TGTGCCAGCAGTTTGGGGACTAGTCGGCATGAGCAGTTCTTC. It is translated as CASSLGTSRHEQFF. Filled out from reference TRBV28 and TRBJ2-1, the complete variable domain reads DVKVTQSSRYLVKRTGEKVFLECVQDMDHENMFWYRQDPGLGLRLIYFSYDVKMKEKGDIPEGYSVSREKKERFSLILESASTNQTSMYLCASSLGTSRHEQFFGPGTRLTVL.

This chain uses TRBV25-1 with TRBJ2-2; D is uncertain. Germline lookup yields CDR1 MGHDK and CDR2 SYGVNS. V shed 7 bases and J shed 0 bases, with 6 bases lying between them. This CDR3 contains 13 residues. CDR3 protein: CASIYTNTGELFF. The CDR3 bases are TGTGCCAGCATCTACACGAACACCGGGGAGCTGTTTTTT.

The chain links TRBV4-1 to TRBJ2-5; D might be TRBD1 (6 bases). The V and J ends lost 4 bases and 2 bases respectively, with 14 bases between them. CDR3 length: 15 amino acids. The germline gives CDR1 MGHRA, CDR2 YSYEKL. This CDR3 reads CASSRAGEGQETQYF. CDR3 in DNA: TGCGCCAGCAGCCGAGCAGGGGAAGGGCAAGAGACCCAGTACTTC.

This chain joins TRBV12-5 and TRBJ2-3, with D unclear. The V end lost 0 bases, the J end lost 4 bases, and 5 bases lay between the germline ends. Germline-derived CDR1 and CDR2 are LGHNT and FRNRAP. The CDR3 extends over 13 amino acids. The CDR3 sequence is CASGLVPPDTQYF. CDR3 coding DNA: TGTGCTAGTGGTTTGGTTCCCCCAGATACGCAGTATTTT.

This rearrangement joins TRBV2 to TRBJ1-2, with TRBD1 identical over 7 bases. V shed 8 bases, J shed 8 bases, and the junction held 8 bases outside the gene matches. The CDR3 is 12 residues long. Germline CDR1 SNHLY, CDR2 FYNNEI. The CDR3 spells CASGPQGSGYTF. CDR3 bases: TGTGCCAGCGGTCCACAGGGGAGCGGCTACACCTTC. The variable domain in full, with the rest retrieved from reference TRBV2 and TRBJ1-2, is EPEVTQTPSHQVTQMGQEVILRCVPISNHLYFYWYRQILGQKVEFLVSFYNNEISEKSEIFDDQFSVERPDGSNFTLKIRSTKLEDSAMYFCASGPQGSGYTFGSGTRLTVV.

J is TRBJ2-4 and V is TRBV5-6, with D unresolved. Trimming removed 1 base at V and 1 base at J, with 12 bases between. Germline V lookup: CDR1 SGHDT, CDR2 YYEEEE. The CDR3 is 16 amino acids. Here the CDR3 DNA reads TGTGCCAGCAGCTTGAACAGTTTTGGGGCCAAAAACATTCAGTACTTC. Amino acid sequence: CASSLNSFGAKNIQYF.

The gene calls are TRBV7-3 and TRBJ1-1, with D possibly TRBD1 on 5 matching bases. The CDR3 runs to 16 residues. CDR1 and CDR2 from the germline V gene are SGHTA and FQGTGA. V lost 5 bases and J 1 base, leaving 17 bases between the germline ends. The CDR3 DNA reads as TGTGCCAGCAGCCCCCAACCGGGGCTCCGGAACACTGAAGCTTTCTTT. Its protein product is CASSPQPGLRNTEAFF.